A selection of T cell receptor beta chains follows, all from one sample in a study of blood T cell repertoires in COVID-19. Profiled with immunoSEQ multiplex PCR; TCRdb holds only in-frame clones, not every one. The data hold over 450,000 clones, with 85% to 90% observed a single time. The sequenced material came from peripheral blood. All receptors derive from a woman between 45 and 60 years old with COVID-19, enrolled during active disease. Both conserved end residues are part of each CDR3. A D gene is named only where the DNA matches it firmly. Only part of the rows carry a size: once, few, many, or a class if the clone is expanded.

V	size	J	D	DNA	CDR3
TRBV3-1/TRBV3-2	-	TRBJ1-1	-	TGTGCCAGCAGCCAAGTAGGCGCAGGGGAGGGTGAAGCTTTCTTT	CASSQVGAGEGEAFF
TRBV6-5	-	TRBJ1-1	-	TGTGCCAGCGGTAGCGGTGGTTACGCTGAAGCTTTCTTT	CASGSGGYAEAFF
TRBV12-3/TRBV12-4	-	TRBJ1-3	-	TGTGCCAGCCGGGGGAATGGAAACACCATATATTTT	CASRGNGNTIYF
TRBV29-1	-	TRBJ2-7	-	TGCAGCGTCGATACGACAGGGGAGGGCGAGCAGTACTTC	CSVDTTGEGEQYF
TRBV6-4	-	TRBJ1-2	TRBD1	TGTGCCAGCAGTGATACCGGGACAGGGGCTGGCTACACCTTC	CASSDTGTGAGYTF
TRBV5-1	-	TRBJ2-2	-	TGCGCCAGCAGCTTGGGGCGGGCGAACACCGGGGAGCTGTTTTTT	CASSLGRANTGELFF
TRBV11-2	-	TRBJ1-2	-	TGTGCCAGCAGCCGTACTGGAGACTTTGGCTACACCTTC	CASSRTGDFGYTF
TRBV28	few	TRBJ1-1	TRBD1	TGTGCCAGCACCCTGGGACAGGGGGCGCATCACGGGTTCAGGACTGAAGCTTTCTTT	CASTLGQGAHHGFRTEAFF
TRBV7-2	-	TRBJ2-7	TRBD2	TGTGCCAGCAGCCCGCGAGTGGGAGGGAGGCCCTACGAGCAGTACTTC	CASSPRVGGRPYEQYF
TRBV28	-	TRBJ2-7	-	TGTGCCAGCAGTAGGGGACTTTTTTACGAGCAGTACTTC	CASSRGLFYEQYF
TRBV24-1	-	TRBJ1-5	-	TGTGCCACCAGTGATTACAGGGGCAATCAGCCCCAGCATTTT	CATSDYRGNQPQHF
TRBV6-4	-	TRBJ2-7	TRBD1	TGTGCCAGCAGCAGGGACAGAGGCTCCTACGAGCAGTACTTC	CASSRDRGSYEQYF
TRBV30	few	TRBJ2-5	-	TGTGCCTGGACCAGACAGCGACAAGAGACCCAGTACTTC	CAWTRQRQETQYF
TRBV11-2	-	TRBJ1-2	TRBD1	TGTGCCAGCAGCTTAGCTGGACAGGGGGTTGGCTATGGCTACACCTTC	CASSLAGQGVGYGYTF
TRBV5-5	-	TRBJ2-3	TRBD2	TGTGCCAGCAGCTCCCCCCTAGGCGGGGGGGCAACAGATACGCAGTATTTT	CASSSPLGGGATDTQYF
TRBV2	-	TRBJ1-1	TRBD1	TGTGCCAGCAGTGCCCTAAAGGGGGCCCTTAACACTGAAGCTTTCTTT	CASSALKGALNTEAFF
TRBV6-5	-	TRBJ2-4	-	TGTGCCAGCAGTACTTACCGGGACACTGACATTCAGTACTTC	CASSTYRDTDIQYF
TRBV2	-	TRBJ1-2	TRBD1	TGTGCCAGCAGTGAAGCTCTGACCTTACTGACAGGGATCAACTATGGCTACACCTTC	CASSEALTLLTGINYGYTF
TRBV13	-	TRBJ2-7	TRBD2	TGTGCCAGCAGCCCAGGGACTAGCTACGAGCAGTACTTC	CASSPGTSYEQYF
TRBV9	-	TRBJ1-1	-	TGTGCCAGCAGCCCCACGATATCCGGGAGGACTGAAGCTTTCTTT	CASSPTISGRTEAFF
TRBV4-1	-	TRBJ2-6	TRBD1	TGCGCCAGCAGCCACTCCGGGACAGGCGCTTCTGGGGCCAACGTCCTGACTTTC	CASSHSGTGASGANVLTF
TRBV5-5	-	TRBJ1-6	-	TGTGCCAGCAATCATGAGGGTTTCCCCCTCCACTTT	CASNHEGFPLHF
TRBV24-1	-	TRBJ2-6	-	TGTGCCACCAGTGATCAGTCCTCTGGGGCCAACGTCCTGACTTTC	CATSDQSSGANVLTF
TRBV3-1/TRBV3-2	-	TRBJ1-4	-	TGTGCCAGCAGCCCTCCATGGGGTGGGGCGGAAAAACTGTTTTTT	CASSPPWGGAEKLFF
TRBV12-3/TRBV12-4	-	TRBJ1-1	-	TGTGCCAGCAGCCGAGGACAGTTCACTGAAGCTTTCTTT	CASSRGQFTEAFF
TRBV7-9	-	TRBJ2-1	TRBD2	TGTGCCAGCAGCTCACCGGGGGGAGCGGACAATGAGCAGTTCTTC	CASSSPGGADNEQFF
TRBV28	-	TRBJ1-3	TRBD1	TGTGCCAGCAGTTCTCAGACAGGGGAAGGAAACACCATATATTTT	CASSSQTGEGNTIYF
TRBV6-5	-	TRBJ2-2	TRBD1	TGTGCCAGCAGCGACAGGGTAGCCGGGGAGCTGTTTTTT	CASSDRVAGELFF
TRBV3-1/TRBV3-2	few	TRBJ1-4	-	TGTGCCAGCAGCCATCTCGGTGGAGCAACTAATGAAAAACTGTTTTTT	CASSHLGGATNEKLFF
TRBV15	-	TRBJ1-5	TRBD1	TGTGCCACCAGCAGAGACGGGACAGCAAATCAGCCCCAGCATTTT	CATSRDGTANQPQHF
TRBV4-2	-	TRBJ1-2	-	TGTGCCAGCAGCCAAGCTGAAGGATCAGGGTATGGCTACACCTTC	CASSQAEGSGYGYTF
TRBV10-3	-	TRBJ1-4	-	TGTGCCATCAGCGAGGGAGAGAGTGAAAAACTGTTTTTT	CAISEGESEKLFF
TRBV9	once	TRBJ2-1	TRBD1	TGTGCCAGCAGCGTACTTGGGACAGGGTCTTACAATGAGCAGTTCTTC	CASSVLGTGSYNEQFF
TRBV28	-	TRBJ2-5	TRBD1	TGTGCCAGCAGTCTCGGGACAGGACTCGCTGTATGGCAAGAGACCCAGTACTTC	CASSLGTGLAVWQETQYF
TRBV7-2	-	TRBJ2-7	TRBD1	TGTGCCAGCAGCTTAGGGACAGGGAGTTACGAGCAGTACTTC	CASSLGTGSYEQYF
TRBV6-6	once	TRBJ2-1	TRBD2	TGTGCCAGCACCGGGGGGGCTAGCGGGGGAATGGGTGAGCAGTTCTTC	CASTGGASGGMGEQFF
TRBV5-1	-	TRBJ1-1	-	TGCGCCAGCAGCTTGGCCGGGAGCGCTGAAGCTTTCTTT	CASSLAGSAEAFF
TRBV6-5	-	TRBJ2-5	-	TGTGCCAGCAGTCCCCGGGACCAAGAGACCCAGTACTTC	CASSPRDQETQYF
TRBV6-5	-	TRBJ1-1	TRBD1	TGTGCCAGCAGTTCCGGGACAGCCAGTGAAGCTTTCTTT	CASSSGTASEAFF
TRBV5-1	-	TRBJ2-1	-	TGCGCCAGCAGCTTCGGGGAGAATGAGCAGTTCTTC	CASSFGENEQFF
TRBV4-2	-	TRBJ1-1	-	TGTGCCAGCAGCGCCGGACAGTACACTGAAGCTTTCTTT	CASSAGQYTEAFF
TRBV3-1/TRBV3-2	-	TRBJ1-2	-	TGTGCCAGCAGCGGGGGGTGGGGACCCTCTTTCTATGGCTACACCTTC	CASSGGWGPSFYGYTF
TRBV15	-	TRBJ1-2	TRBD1	TGTGCCACCAGCAGATCTACAGGGGTAATCTATGGCTACACCTTC	CATSRSTGVIYGYTF
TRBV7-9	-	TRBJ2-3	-	TGTGCCAGCAGCTCCGTCCCAGATACGCAGTATTTT	CASSSVPDTQYF
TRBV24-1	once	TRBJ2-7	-	TGTGCCACCAGTGATCCCGTCTCGAGTCCCTACGAGCAGTACTTC	CATSDPVSSPYEQYF
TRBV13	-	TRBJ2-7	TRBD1	TGTGCCAGCAGCTTAAGAATCCCGGGACAGGGGAAGGCCGAGCAGTACTTC	CASSLRIPGQGKAEQYF
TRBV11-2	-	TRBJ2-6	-	TGTGCCTCCTTTCCCGGGGCCAACGTCCTGACTTTC	CASFPGANVLTF